Below are 22 T cell receptor beta chains sequenced from a single sample in a study of shared clonotypes between healthy human individuals. Repertoires were generated with immunoSEQ multiplex PCR, while TCRdb's copy carries only in-frame clones and drops some. Of just under 350,000 clones listed, around 79% were seen once; the top ten hold about 10%. Sequencing was performed on memory CD4+ T cells sorted from blood. Subset given: CD45RA-negative fraction. These receptors all stem from a man aged 25 to 40 in good health.

This chain joins TRBV10-3 and TRBJ2-1, with D unclear. Between the trimmed V and J ends, which lost 2 bases and 10 bases, there was a span of 12 bases. From germline, CDR1 is ENHRY and CDR2 SYGVKD. The CDR3 is 13 amino acids. The DNA for the CDR3 is TGTGCCATCAGTGAGGGGTTGGGCAACGAGCAGTTCTTC. Its translation is CAISEGLGNEQFF.

The chain carries TRBV5-1 and TRBJ2-1; D may be TRBD2 (6 bases). The CDR3 loop spans 16 amino acids. V dropped 2 bases and J dropped 10 bases, with 22 bases sitting between them. Germline V gene data show CDR1 as SGHRS and CDR2 as YFSETQ. The CDR3 loop is CASSFLGDLDLREQFF. In nucleotides, the CDR3 is TGCGCCAGCAGCTTTTTGGGGGACTTGGATCTGAGGGAGCAGTTCTTC.

The chain recombines TRBV6-5 with TRBJ1-2, with D possibly matching TRBD1 (5 bases). Germline V gives CDR1 MNHEY, CDR2 SVGAGI. V lost 4 bases, J lost 0 bases, and 12 bases lay in between. The CDR3 extends over 15 amino acids. The DNA for the CDR3 is TGTGCCAGCAGTTTAGCTGGGGGAGCTAACTATGGCTACACCTTC. Protein sequence: CASSLAGGANYGYTF.

The rearrangement uses TRBV28 and TRBJ1-1; D is possibly TRBD1 (6 bases). This CDR3 is built from 14 residues. V was trimmed by 10 bases and J by 4 bases, leaving 19 bases between them. CDR1 and CDR2 from the germline V gene are MDHEN and SYDVKM. The chain's CDR3 is CATRKGVYSTEAFF. The CDR3 DNA follows: TGTGCCACCAGAAAGGGGGTGTACAGCACTGAAGCTTTCTTT.

CDR3 DNA sequence: TGTGCCAGCAGTGGAGGGACAGGGCACACCTACGAGCAGTACTTC. It yields the protein CASSGGTGHTYEQYF. The chain combines TRBV2 with TRBJ2-7, with TRBD1 matching over 9 bases. Germline V gene lookup returns CDR1 SNHLY and CDR2 FYNNEI. Trimming removed 4 bases from V and 2 bases from J; junction bases left unmatched: 6. This CDR3 is 15 amino acids long.

This rearrangement joins TRBV18 to TRBJ2-1; TRBD2 aligns across 10 bases. Germline V gene lookup returns CDR1 KGHSH and CDR2 LQKENI. CDR3 length equals 18 residues. V lost 3 bases, J lost 4 bases, and 12 bases stayed unmatched. CDR3 sequence (DNA): TGTGCCAGCTCACCCCACGCTAGCGGGAGCAGTTGGTACAATGAGCAGTTCTTC. This codes for CASSPHASGSSWYNEQFF.

This clone was detected only a few times. In DNA form, the CDR3 reads TGTGCCAGCAGTGCCGCAGGCCCCCAAAGCAATCAGCCCCAGCATTTT. Translating it yields CASSAAGPQSNQPQHF. J is TRBJ1-5 and V is TRBV6-1; D ambiguous. CDR3 length: 16 residues. CDR1 is MNHNS and CDR2 is SASEGT in the germline V gene. V was shortened by 4 bases and J by 1 base, with 14 bases between the two germline ends.

The V gene is TRBV6-1, the J gene TRBJ1-2; D unclear. Germline V CDR1 and CDR2: MNHNS, SASEGT. This CDR3 has 10 amino acids. With 6 bases removed from V and 7 bases from J, the gap between germline ends came to 6 bases. CDR3 coding DNA: TGTGCCAGCAGGAGGTTTGGCTACACCTTC. Protein: CASRRFGYTF.

The chain is built from TRBV5-1 and TRBJ2-5; TRBD1 matches at 11 bases. This CDR3 has 14 residues. Trimming at V came to 4 bases and at J to 3 bases, leaving 2 bases not matched to a gene. Per germline, CDR1 SGHRS and CDR2 YFSETQ. Written as DNA, the CDR3 is TGCGCCAGCAGCCAGGGACAGGGGGAAGAGACCCAGTACTTC. Amino acids: CASSQGQGEETQYF.

A few counts support this clone. The V call is TRBV25-1, the J call TRBJ2-1; D could derive from TRBD1 or TRBD2 (5 bases each). Germline-derived CDR1 and CDR2 are MGHDK and SYGVNS. Trimming shortened V by 5 bases and J by 3 bases, and 17 bases separated the two germline ends. The CDR3 is 16 residues long. The CDR3: CASSKTRDPYYNEQFF. In DNA form, the CDR3 reads TGTGCCAGCAGTAAGACCCGGGACCCTTACTACAATGAGCAGTTCTTC.

The V call is TRBV10-2, the J call TRBJ2-1; 9 bases line up with TRBD2. V lost 4 bases to trimming and J lost 5 bases; unmatched junction nucleotides: 6. Looked up from germline, CDR1 is WSHSY and CDR2 is SAAADI. This CDR3 region has 15 residues. CDR3: CASSAGTSRNNEQFF. For the CDR3, the DNA is TGCGCCAGCAGTGCGGGGACTAGCAGAAACAATGAGCAGTTCTTC.

The rearrangement links TRBV11-3 to TRBJ1-1; no firm D call. This CDR3 has 12 residues. V was trimmed by 5 bases and J by 3 bases, leaving 7 bases between them. Germline CDR1 and CDR2: SGHNT and YENEEA. This CDR3 reads CASSGRDTEAFF. The CDR3 bases are TGTGCCAGCAGCGGCAGAGACACTGAAGCTTTCTTT.

The chain combines TRBV28 with TRBJ1-2; TRBD1 matches 8 bases. The ends lost 5 bases at V and 11 bases at J; junction bases unmatched: 13. Germline CDR1 reads MDHEN; CDR2 reads SYDVKM. The CDR3 is 14 amino acids. CDR3 protein: CASSISGTGNWYTF. The DNA for the CDR3 is TGTGCCAGCAGTATTTCCGGGACAGGTAATTGGTACACCTTC.

The CDR3 DNA follows: TGTGCCAGCAGTGAAGTTGGGGAGGAGCAGTACTTC. Its protein is CASSEVGEEQYF. The rearrangement links TRBV6-1 to TRBJ2-7; D possibly corresponds to TRBD2 (5 bases). Germline CDR1 reads MNHNS; CDR2 reads SASEGT. V was shortened by 1 base and J by 7 bases, with 8 bases between the two germline ends. This CDR3 region has 12 residues.

The rearrangement joins TRBV5-6 to TRBJ1-1; D uncertain. CDR3 size: 13 residues. The germline V gene has CDR1 SGHDT and CDR2 YYEEEE. The V and J ends lost 2 bases and 6 bases respectively, with 11 bases between them. In DNA form, the CDR3 reads TGTGCCAGCAGCTTCCAGGCCAGACCTGAAGCTTTCTTT. Translation: CASSFQARPEAFF.

This clone was recorded only once. The DNA of the CDR3 is TGTGCCAGCAGCCTTTGGAACAGGGAGGTCTATGGCTACACCTTC. This translates into CASSLWNREVYGYTF. This sequence joins TRBV11-3 and TRBJ1-2; tentative D call: TRBD1 (6 bases). Trimming removed 5 bases from V and 4 bases from J, with 17 bases in between. This CDR3 is 15 amino acids long. Germline loops: CDR1 SGHNT, CDR2 YENEEA.

The chain combines TRBV7-9 with TRBJ1-2; D is unresolved. Between the trimmed V and J ends, which lost 5 bases and 4 bases, there was a span of 17 bases. This CDR3 region has 15 residues. Germline V CDR1 and CDR2: SEHNR, FQNEAQ (reference sequence). CDR3: CASSPSSAAPYGYTF. The CDR3 coding sequence is TGTGCCAGCAGCCCCTCAAGCGCGGCGCCCTATGGCTACACCTTC.

V and J are TRBV29-1 and TRBJ2-1, with 12 positions matching TRBD2. CDR1 is SQVTM and CDR2 is ANQGSEA in the germline V gene. Trimming took 4 bases from V and 1 from J; bases not matched to a gene: 11. The CDR3 has 18 amino acids. The DNA of the CDR3 is TGCAGCGTTGGCAAACCTTGGGGACTAGCGGGTTCCTACAATGAGCAGTTCTTC. This encodes CSVGKPWGLAGSYNEQFF.

The chain combines TRBV10-1 with TRBJ2-4, with D maybe TRBD2 (6 bases). The CDR3 totals 15 residues. CDR1 and CDR2 (germline): WNHNN, SYGVQD (reference sequence). Trimming left V 0 bases short and J 8 bases short, with 14 bases between. Here the CDR3 reads CASSESITGGDIQYF. The CDR3 nucleotides are TGCGCCAGCAGTGAGTCGATTACAGGAGGGGACATTCAGTACTTC.

The table lists this clone with a count of one. J is TRBJ2-5 and V is TRBV28; 7 bases line up with TRBD1. After removal of 4 bases from V and 3 bases from J, the junction contained 5 bases not matched to a gene. Germline values: CDR1 MDHEN, CDR2 SYDVKM. The CDR3 has 14 amino acids. The CDR3 nucleotides are TGTGCCAGCAGTTCTGGGACAGCTAAAGAGACCCAGTACTTC. It specifies CASSSGTAKETQYF. Full variable domain (missing parts from reference TRBV28 and TRBJ2-5): DVKVTQSSRYLVKRTGEKVFLECVQDMDHENMFWYRQDPGLGLRLIYFSYDVKMKEKGDIPEGYSVSREKKERFSLILESASTNQTSMYLCASSSGTAKETQYFGPGTRLLVL.

This rearrangement joins TRBV25-1 to TRBJ1-5, with D uncertain. Germline values: CDR1 MGHDK, CDR2 SYGVNS. Trimming stripped 1 base from V and 3 bases from J, with 10 bases between. CDR3 size: 15 residues. CDR3 sequence reads: CASSEFSGANQPQHF. The CDR3 region has the DNA TGTGCCAGCAGTGAATTTAGCGGAGCCAATCAGCCCCAGCATTTT.

The chain recombines TRBV27 with TRBJ1-4, with unresolved D. Germline V CDR1 and CDR2: MNHEY, SMNVEV (reference sequence). The CDR3 runs 15 residues. The ends were cut back, 2 bases at V and 8 bases at J, with 15 bases in the middle. The CDR3 spells CASSLTGGGWEKLFF. The CDR3 coding sequence is TGTGCCAGCAGTTTAACGGGCGGCGGCTGGGAAAAACTGTTTTTT.